The 3 T cell receptor beta chains below come from one sample, sequenced in a study of CD8 T cell repertoires and HIV-1 epitope variants. Generated by immunoSEQ multiplex PCR, the TCRdb table keeps only in-frame clones and is missing some. This sample has 4,000 to 6,000 clones, with approximately 70% found just once. No antigen has been identified for these receptors. Sample: cultured CD8+ T cells derived from PBMCs. The receptors were gathered from a male donor with HIV.

The chain is built from TRBV11-2 and TRBJ2-7; TRBD1 might be the D (6 bases). This CDR3 comprises 13 residues. Trimming took off 5 bases at V and 2 bases at J, with 10 bases between the two ends. Germline V gives CDR1 SGHAT, CDR2 FQNNGV. For the CDR3, the DNA is TGTGCCAGCAGCCGAGACAGGCCCTACGAGCAGTACTTC. It specifies CASSRDRPYEQYF.

The chain uses TRBV4-1 and TRBJ1-1; D gene uncertain. V lost 1 base and J lost 12, with 24 bases in between. Germline-derived CDR1 and CDR2 are MGHRA and YSYEKL. CDR3 length: 16 residues. CDR3 in DNA: TGCGCCAGCAGCCAAGGGTTGTCAGGCCAAGGGAAGAGGACTTTCTTT. Residues: CASSQGLSGQGKRTFF.

This clone appeared once. The chain links TRBV5-1 to TRBJ2-5, with D possibly TRBD2 on 5 matching bases. This CDR3 region has 12 residues. Germline V CDR1 and CDR2: SGHRS, YFSETQ. Between the trimmed V and J ends, which lost 0 bases and 5 bases, there was a span of 5 bases. The CDR3: CASSLAGETQYF. CDR3 sequence (DNA): TGCGCCAGCAGCTTGGCGGGGGAGACCCAGTACTTC.